These 22 T cell receptor beta chains originate from one sample sequenced in a study of T cells in Graves' hyperthyroidism and ophthalmopathy. The investigators amplified TCR beta CDR3 regions from RNA transcripts. HTBI primers were employed in a first-round RT-PCR of the TCR CDR3. TCRdb independently ran MiXCR on the multiplex PCR reads; one entry per CDR3 protein. The profile shows some 740,000 distinct CDR3 sequences, about 14% of them singletons. Material: blood. The receptors come from a woman aged 18-29 years with Graves' hyperthyroidism.

The chain combines TRBV19 with TRBJ2-2, with TRBD2 identical over 9 bases. V lost 3 bases to trimming and J lost 4 bases; unmatched junction nucleotides: 12. The CDR3 consists of 18 residues. Per the germline V gene, CDR1 is LNHDA and CDR2 is SQIVND (reference sequence). The CDR3 DNA reads as TGTGCCAGTAGTATTGGCGGACCGGGACTAGCTGTCACCGGGGAGCTGTTTTTT. Translating it yields CASSIGGPGLAVTGELFF.

This clonotype was picked up many times. The J gene is TRBJ2-7, the V gene TRBV30, with 7 positions matching TRBD2. The length of the CDR3 is 12 residues. Germline CDR1 is GTSNPN and CDR2 is SVGIG (reference sequence). J lost 5 bases, V lost 3 bases, and 4 bases had no gene match. The CDR3: CAWRGGRHEQYF. The CDR3 DNA reads as TGTGCCTGGAGGGGCGGGAGACACGAGCAGTACTTC.

The chain has TRBV7-2 and TRBJ1-5, with a possible D match to TRBD1 (6 bases). The CDR3 spans 15 residues. Trimming shortened V by 1 base and J by 6 bases, and 13 bases separated the two germline ends. Per germline, CDR1 SGHTA and CDR2 FQGNSA. The CDR3 reads CASSLGQGYGQPQHF. The CDR3 nucleotides read TGTGCCAGCAGCTTAGGGCAGGGGTACGGTCAGCCCCAGCATTTT. Variable domain in full (rest from reference TRBV7-2 and TRBJ1-5): GAGVSQSPSNKVTEKGKDVELRCDPISGHTALYWYRQSLGQGLEFLIYFQGNSAPDKSGLPSDRFSAERTGGSVSTLTIQRTQQEDSAVYLCASSLGQGYGQPQHFGDGTRLSIL.

J is TRBJ2-6 and V is TRBV4-1, with 7 bases lining up with TRBD1. V was pared by 4 bases and J by 1 base, with 13 bases of the junction left unmatched. Germline assignment: CDR1 MGHRA and CDR2 YSYEKL. The CDR3 sequence is 19 residues long. CDR3 amino acids: CASSPWSGTVISGANVLTF. Written as DNA, the CDR3 is TGCGCCAGCAGCCCATGGTCCGGGACAGTGATATCTGGGGCCAACGTCCTGACTTTC.

In this sample, this clonotype turned up many times. The V call is TRBV20-1, the J call TRBJ2-1; D unresolved. In germline, CDR1 is DFQATT, CDR2 SNEGSKA (reference sequence). The V and J ends lost 3 bases and 12 bases respectively, with 21 bases between them. The CDR3 loop spans 14 amino acids. In DNA, the CDR3 is TGCAGTGCTAGGTGGCCTCGTTTTGGTCCGTCGCAGTTCTTC. Amino acids: CSARWPRFGPSQFF.

This chain connects TRBV10-2 to TRBJ2-1; D unclear. V lost 4 bases and J lost 9, with 4 bases in between. Germline loops: CDR1 WSHSY, CDR2 SAAADI. The CDR3 has 10 residues. The CDR3 region is CASSGTEQFF. CDR3 coding DNA: TGCGCCAGCAGTGGGACTGAGCAGTTCTTC.

In this sample, this clonotype turned up a few times. The chain joins TRBV12-3 or TRBV12-4 to TRBJ2-4; TRBD2 matches 11 bases. The CDR3 contains 18 residues. V lost 3 bases to trimming and J lost 1 base; unmatched junction nucleotides: 8. The CDR3 sequence: CASSLGSGRALAKNIQYF. The CDR3 coding sequence is TGTGCCAGCAGTTTGGGTAGCGGGAGGGCGTTGGCCAAAAACATTCAGTACTTC.

This clonotype was counted many times. The V and J genes are TRBV6-1 and TRBJ2-2; D is unresolved. V was trimmed by 5 bases and J by 1 base, leaving 11 bases between them. The CDR3 has 15 amino acids. CDR1 MNHNS and CDR2 SASEGT come from the germline V gene. The CDR3 region is CASSTRRGNTGELFF. In DNA form, the CDR3 reads TGTGCCAGCAGTACCCGTCGAGGGAACACCGGGGAGCTGTTTTTT.

This chain links TRBV29-1 with TRBJ1-1; 8 bases map to TRBD1. The CDR3 length is 12 residues. CDR1 is SQVTM, CDR2 ANQGSEA, per germline. Trimming took 7 bases from V and 12 from J; bases not matched to a gene: 13. CDR3 DNA: TGCAGCGCGGGCTTACTCGACAGGGGAACTTTCTTT. Translation: CSAGLLDRGTFF.

This clonotype occurred many times. This chain joins TRBV2 and TRBJ2-1; D remains unclear. V lost 6 bases, J lost 9 bases, and 9 bases lay in between. The CDR3 is made up of 11 amino acids. Per the germline V gene, CDR1 is SNHLY and CDR2 is FYNNEI. CDR3 nucleotide sequence: TGTGCCAGCAGCCAAGCCGGTGAGCAGTTCTTC. Translation: CASSQAGEQFF.

This clonotype was picked up a small number of times. This chain uses TRBV20-1 with TRBJ1-5, with TRBD1 identical over 12 bases. Germline-derived CDR1 and CDR2 are DFQATT and SNEGSKA (reference sequence). This CDR3 comprises 15 residues. J lost 5 bases, V lost 2 bases, and 4 bases had no gene match. As DNA, the CDR3 is TGCAGTGCTAGAATAGGGACAGGGGGCCATCAGCCCCAGCATTTT. Residues: CSARIGTGGHQPQHF.

The gene calls are TRBV2 and TRBJ2-5; D not resolved. Germline V gene data show CDR1 as SNHLY and CDR2 as FYNNEI. This CDR3 is built from 13 residues. Trimming shortened V by 3 bases and J by 3 bases, and 8 bases separated the two germline ends. The CDR3 DNA is TGTGCCAGCAGTGACTTTCGCGAAGAGACCCAGTACTTC. It encodes CASSDFREETQYF.

To note about this clonotype: This may be a read error: a much more frequent sequence differs by one nucleotide. V is TRBV19 and J is TRBJ2-1, with TRBD2 identical over 9 bases. CDR3 size: 14 residues. Germline V gives CDR1 LNHDA, CDR2 SQIVND (reference sequence). The CDR3 sequence is CASRGLARGNEQLF. For the CDR3, the DNA is TGTGCCAGTAGGGGACTAGCTAGAGGGAATGAGCAGCTCTTC.

This clonotype showed up just a few times. V is TRBV7-2 and J is TRBJ2-7; D unclear. Trimming took 2 bases from V and 0 from J, leaving 8 bases between them. Germline-derived CDR1 and CDR2 are SGHTA and FQGNSA. The length of the CDR3 is 14 residues. CDR3 in amino acids: CASSLIGSSYEQYF. In nucleotides, the CDR3 is TGTGCCAGCAGCTTAATCGGCAGCTCCTACGAGCAGTACTTC.

This clonotype was seen at least ten times. In DNA form, the CDR3 reads TGTGCCAGCAGCCAAGATAAGGTATCTGGAAACACCATATATTTT. Amino acids: CASSQDKVSGNTIYF. This chain joins TRBV3-1 and TRBJ1-3; D is undetermined. The CDR3 sequence is 15 residues long. The V gene's germline CDR1 is LGHDT and CDR2 YNNKEL (reference sequence). Trimming took off 0 bases at V and 1 base at J, with 7 bases between the two ends.

This clonotype was counted many times. This sequence joins TRBV29-1 and TRBJ1-1; 7 bases line up with TRBD1. After removal of 7 bases from V and 3 bases from J, the junction contained 8 bases not matched to a gene. CDR1 is SQVTM, CDR2 ANQGSEA, per germline. This CDR3 spans 13 amino acids. CDR3 coding DNA: TGCAGCGGTACAGGGGCCTCGGACACTGAAGCTTTCTTT. It codes for CSGTGASDTEAFF.

The table lists this clonotype with many counts. This rearrangement joins TRBV11-3 to TRBJ2-1, with 13 bases lining up with TRBD2. The V gene's germline CDR1 is SGHNT and CDR2 YENEEA. J was trimmed by 6 bases and V by 5 bases; bases with no gene match: 19. The CDR3 has 20 amino acids. The CDR3 reads CASSGTGAERTSGSTNEQFF. DNA of the CDR3: TGTGCCAGCAGCGGGACAGGGGCCGAAAGGACTAGCGGGAGTACCAATGAGCAGTTCTTC.

This chain connects TRBV30 to TRBJ2-7; TRBD1 matches at 11 bases. Losses at the gene ends were 5 bases for V and 3 bases for J; bases not matched to a gene: 0. The CDR3 extends over 12 amino acids. Germline values: CDR1 GTSNPN, CDR2 SVGIG (reference sequence). The DNA of the CDR3 is TGTGCCTGGGGGACAGGGGGCTACGAGCAGTACTTC. Its protein product is CAWGTGGYEQYF.

This chain uses TRBV20-1 with TRBJ2-7, with a possible D match to TRBD2 (6 bases). V was clipped by 4 bases and J by 2 bases, with 18 bases between them. The CDR3 has 15 residues. Per germline, CDR1 DFQATT and CDR2 SNEGSKA (reference sequence). The CDR3 protein is CSAKNWDFQTYEQYF. As DNA, the CDR3 is TGCAGTGCTAAAAATTGGGACTTCCAAACCTACGAGCAGTACTTC.

This clonotype was picked up a small number of times. V and J are TRBV15 and TRBJ1-2; a weak D match, TRBD1 (5 bases). Germline assignment: CDR1 LNHNV and CDR2 YYDKDF (reference sequence). The CDR3 totals 15 residues. V lost 1 base to trimming and J lost 4 bases, with 13 bases between them. This CDR3 reads CATSRAGTDLYGYTF. The CDR3 DNA reads TGTGCCACCAGCAGAGCTGGGACGGACCTCTATGGCTACACCTTC.

The chain couples TRBV7-3 to TRBJ2-1; D may be TRBD2 (5 bases). The germline V and J ends were trimmed by 5 bases and 10 bases, with 12 bases remaining between them. The CDR3 totals 12 residues. Looked up from germline, CDR1 is SGHTA and CDR2 is FQGTGA. CDR3 DNA: TGTGCCAGCAGCGGAGGAGACGGCGAGCAGTTCTTC. Its translation is CASSGGDGEQFF.

This clonotype was seen many times. The gene calls are TRBV4-1 and TRBJ2-7; D may be TRBD1 (5 bases). This CDR3 is built from 16 residues. V was cut by 0 bases and J by 1 base, with 13 bases left in between. Germline V gene lookup returns CDR1 MGHRA and CDR2 YSYEKL. The chain's CDR3 is CASSQEYIRGSYEQYF. CDR3 nucleotides: TGCGCCAGCAGCCAAGAGTACATAAGGGGATCCTACGAGCAGTACTTC.